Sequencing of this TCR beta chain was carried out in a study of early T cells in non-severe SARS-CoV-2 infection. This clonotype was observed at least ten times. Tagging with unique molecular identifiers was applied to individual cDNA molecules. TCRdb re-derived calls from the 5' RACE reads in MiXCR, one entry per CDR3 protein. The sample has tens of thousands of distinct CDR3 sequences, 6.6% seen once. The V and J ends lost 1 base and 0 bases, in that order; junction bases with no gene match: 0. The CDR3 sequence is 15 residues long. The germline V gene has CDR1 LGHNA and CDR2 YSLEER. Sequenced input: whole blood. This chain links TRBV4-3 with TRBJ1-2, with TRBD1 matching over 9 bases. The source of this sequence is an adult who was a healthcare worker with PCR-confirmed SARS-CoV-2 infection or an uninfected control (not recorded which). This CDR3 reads CASSQGQGANYGYTF. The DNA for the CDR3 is TGCGCCAGCAGCCAAGGACAGGGGGCTAACTATGGCTACACCTTC.